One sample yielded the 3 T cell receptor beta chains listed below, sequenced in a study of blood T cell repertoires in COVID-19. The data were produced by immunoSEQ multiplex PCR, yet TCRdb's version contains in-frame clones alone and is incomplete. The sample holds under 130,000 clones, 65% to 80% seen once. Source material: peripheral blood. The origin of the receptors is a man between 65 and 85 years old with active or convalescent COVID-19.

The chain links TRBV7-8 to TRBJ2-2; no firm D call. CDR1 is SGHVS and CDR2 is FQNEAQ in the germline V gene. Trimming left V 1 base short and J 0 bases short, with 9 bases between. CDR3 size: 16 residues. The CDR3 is CASSLGRLANTGELFF. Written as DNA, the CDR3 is TGTGCCAGCAGCTTAGGTCGGCTAGCGAACACCGGGGAGCTGTTTTTT.

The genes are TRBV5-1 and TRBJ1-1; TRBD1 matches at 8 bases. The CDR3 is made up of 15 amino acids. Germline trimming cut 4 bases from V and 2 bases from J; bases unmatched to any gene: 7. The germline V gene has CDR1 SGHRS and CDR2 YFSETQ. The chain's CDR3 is CASSPLGQGNTEAFF. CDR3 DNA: TGCGCCAGCAGCCCTCTCGGACAGGGAAACACTGAAGCTTTCTTT.

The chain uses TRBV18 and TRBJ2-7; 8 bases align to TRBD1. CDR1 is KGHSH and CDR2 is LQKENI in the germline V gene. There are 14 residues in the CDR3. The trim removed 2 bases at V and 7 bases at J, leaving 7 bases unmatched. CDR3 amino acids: CASSPGTGFLEQYF. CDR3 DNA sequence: TGTGCCAGCTCACCAGGGACAGGCTTTCTGGAGCAGTACTTC.